The T cell receptor (beta chain) described here comes from a study of neurological immune-mediated disorders (dated by TCRdb to between 2018 and 2021). Describing the broader study: Peripheral blood TCR-beta repertoires from patients with HTLV-I-associated myelopathy (HAM/TSP), patients with multiple sclerosis, and healthy controls were compared in the study using UMI-based sequencing. The roughly 110 TCR-beta libraries covered PBMC samples along with longitudinal samples, technical triplicates, and paired sorted CD4+ and CD8+ T-cell subsets. The cohort comprised 68 subjects: about 14 HAM/TSP patients, 35 or so multiple sclerosis patients and about 20 healthy controls. Study-level results and caveats: The highest TCR clonal expansion was observed in HAM/TSP patients, whereas the lowest was observed in MS patients, even when compared with healthy controls. No identical CDR3 amino acid sequences were found to be shared among expanded clones across subjects, suggesting that TCR-beta repertoires were private in all groups.

This clonotype was observed at least ten times. Its cognate antigen has yet to be identified. No per-base quality is available; no much larger clone lies one base away. Unsorted PBMC libraries were generated from 2 million PBMCs stored in RNAlater at -80 °C until RNA extraction. Peripheral blood was subjected to Ficoll-Hypaque density gradient centrifugation to isolate PBMCs, which were then cryopreserved in liquid nitrogen. cDNA synthesis used template-switch 5'RACE with a primer carrying a 10-nucleotide random unique molecular identifier tagging each TCR transcript. Every sequencing run yielded over 170 million TCR-beta sequences covering 15-18 subjects. The RNeasy kit was used for extraction of total RNA. Using the KAPA Real-time Library Amplification kit, TCR-beta VDJ regions were amplified with primers for the TCR constant region and the 5'RACE anchor. A first PCR added sample indexes and Illumina adaptors, after which a second PCR increased the library yield. After Ampure bead purification, the TCR product of roughly 650 bp was size-selected on a 2% E-gel SizeSelection system. Library quality was checked on a Bioanalyzer, concentration was measured with Qubit, and libraries were quantified with the Kapa Library Quantification kit before pooling. Paired-end 2 x 150 bp sequencing of the libraries was performed on an Illumina HiSeq 2500. To increase sequence diversity, roughly 24-32% phiX was spiked into each library pool. The authors' pipeline ran thus. The quality-filtered reads were processed with the UMI-based MiGEC pipeline, whose error correction step removed more than 80% of the raw TCR sequences. VDJ genes were aligned to IMGT germline references, and clonotypes were defined by unique CDR3 amino acid sequence plus V-J genes. Clonal expansion, Shannon diversity and CDR3 relatedness were evaluated with VDJtools (CalcPairwiseDistances, ClusterSamples), while phylogenetic trees were built in CLCbio workbench. Clones with at least 8 unique UMIs were defined as expanded, with this threshold being based on coefficient-of-variation modelling across technical triplicates. The public sequencing data were trimmed at Q25 with fastp and processed into clonotypes with MiXCR by TCRdb, which kept only in-frame beta chains. Rows are combined by CDR3 protein, so each entry shows the most common genes and DNA. The V and J calls here are based on TCRdb, not the publication. Here the sample has 20,000 to 30,000 distinct CDR3 sequences; about 13% occur a single time. The ten largest account for less than 15% of the sample.

V loses 4 bases at its end and J loses 8 bases; junction bases beyond the gene matches: 11. The CDR3 covers 15 residues, taking in both the cysteine and the phenylalanine. Here the CDR3 DNA is all that survives: 45 bases in frame from base 1. Sequencing used PBMCs. The clonotype comes from a woman aged 55-69 years with HTLV-1-associated myelopathy (HAM/TSP). The sequence is built from TRBV12-3 or TRBV12-4 and TRBJ2-1, with 7 middle bases fitting TRBD2. Read as DNA, the sequence is TGTGCCAGCAGTTCACTTCGGACTAGTCGCGATGAGCAGTTCTTC. Its product reads: CASSSLRTSRDEQFF.